The source of this TCR beta chain is a study of T-cell reconstitution after alpha-beta-depleted transplantation in children. Whole-study findings and limits: Surviving thymic progenitors and recipient T cells were the source of high TCRbeta diversity at day 60 in some patients.

Trimming left V 1 base short and J 1 base short, with 8 bases between. The CDR3 is made up of 14 amino acids. Looked up from germline, CDR1 is DFQATT and CDR2 is SNEGSKA (reference sequence). A TCRbeta library incorporating unique molecular identifiers was prepared. TCRdb processed the PCR reads anew with MiXCR; each CDR3 protein has one entry. Here the sample spans 90,000 to 100,000 distinct CDR3 sequences, 23% being singletons. To note about this clonotype: Its antigen is undetermined.

This sequence joins TRBV20-1 and TRBJ2-4; D unresolved. Sample: PBMCs, taken before TCRalphabeta/CD19-depleted stem cell transplant. This TCR was recovered from a boy aged 2 to 10 with acute lymphoblastic leukemia, due to receive a stem cell transplant. CDR3 residues: CSARGDNAKNIQYF. Written as DNA, the CDR3 is TGCAGTGCTAGAGGCGACAACGCCAAAAACATTCAGTACTTC.